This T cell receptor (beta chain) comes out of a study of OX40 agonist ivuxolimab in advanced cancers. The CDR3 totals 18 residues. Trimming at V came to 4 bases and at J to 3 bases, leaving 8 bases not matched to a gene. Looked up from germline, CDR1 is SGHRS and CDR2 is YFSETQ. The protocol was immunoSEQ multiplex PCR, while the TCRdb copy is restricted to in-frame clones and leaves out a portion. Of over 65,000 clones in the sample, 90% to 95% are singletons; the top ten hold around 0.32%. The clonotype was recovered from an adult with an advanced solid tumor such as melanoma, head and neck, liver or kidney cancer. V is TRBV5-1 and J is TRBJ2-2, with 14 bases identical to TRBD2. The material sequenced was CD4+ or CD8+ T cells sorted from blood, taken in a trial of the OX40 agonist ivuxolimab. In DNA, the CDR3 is TGCGCCAGCAGCCGGGGACTAGCGGGGGACGGCGACACCGGGGAGCTGTTTTTT. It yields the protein CASSRGLAGDGDTGELFF.